This T cell receptor beta chain was profiled in a study of blood T cells in healthy people across ages. In its sample, this clonotype was seen a few times. The antigen remains undetermined. V was pared by 2 bases and J by 0 bases, with 10 bases between. CDR1 is MNHEY and CDR2 is SVGAGI in the germline V gene. The CDR3 consists of 15 residues. A J-beta primer mix and a sample-barcoded 5' primer were used in a second PCR of roughly 7 to 12 cycles. A template-switch adaptor that had 12 random nucleotides put a tag on each cDNA molecule. One entry per CDR3 protein results from TCRdb running MiXCR on the 5' RACE reads. This sample has hundreds of thousands of distinct CDR3 sequences, with 20% to 25% found just once. Findings and caveats of the study: Naive CD4+ cell counts and diversity both ran higher in long-lived than in aged donors.

This clonotype originated in an older man in good health. The chain has TRBV6-5 and TRBJ1-1; no clear D. Sequencing input: blood. Here the CDR3 reads CASSYGVLMNTEAFF. The CDR3 DNA reads TGTGCCAGCAGTTACGGGGTTTTAATGAACACTGAAGCTTTCTTT.